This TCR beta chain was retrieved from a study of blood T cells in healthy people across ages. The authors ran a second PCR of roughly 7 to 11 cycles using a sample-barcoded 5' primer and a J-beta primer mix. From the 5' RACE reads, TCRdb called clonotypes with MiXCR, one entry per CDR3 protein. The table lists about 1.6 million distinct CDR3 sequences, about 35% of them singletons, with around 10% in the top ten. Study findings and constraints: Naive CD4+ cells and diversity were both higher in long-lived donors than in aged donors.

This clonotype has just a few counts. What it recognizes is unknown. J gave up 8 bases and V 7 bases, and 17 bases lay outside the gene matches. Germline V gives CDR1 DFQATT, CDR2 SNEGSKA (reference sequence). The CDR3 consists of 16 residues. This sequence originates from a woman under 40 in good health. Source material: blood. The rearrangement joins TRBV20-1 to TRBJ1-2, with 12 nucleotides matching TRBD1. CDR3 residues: CSVITVRDRGLGGYTF. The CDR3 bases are TGCAGTGTTATAACGGTCCGGGACAGGGGGCTCGGAGGCTACACCTTC.